This TCR beta chain was retrieved from a study of CD8+CD57+ T cells in acquired aplastic anemia. Across the study: DNA per sorted CD4+ or CD8+ sample ranged roughly 0.19 to 30 ug, averaging about 3 ug. Researchers reported that healthy donors averaged approximately 9.8 million reads for CD4+ cells. General observations from the study: In common between the patients and the controls were approximately 30 CD8+ CDR3 sequences.

Profiling of TCR beta VDJ combinations and CDR3 sequences used genomic DNA as template. TCRdb re-derived calls from the reads in MiXCR, one entry per CDR3 protein. The repertoire includes more than 150,000 distinct CDR3 sequences, about half of them detected once, and 2.5% to 3.5% sits in the top ten. Germline values: CDR1 LNHDA, CDR2 SQIVND (reference sequence). CDR3 length equals 16 residues. V lost 5 bases to trimming and J lost 0 bases; unmatched junction nucleotides: 6. About this clonotype itself: Its antigen is as yet unknown. Because the CDR3 is missing its conserved closing phenylalanine or tryptophan, this is likely a read error.

Sample: sorted CD4+, CD8+, or CD8+CD57+ T cells (not recorded which) from PBMCs. The sequence was collected from a human donor in good health. The J gene is TRBJ1-5, the V gene TRBV19, with 8 bases matching TRBD1. CDR3 residues: CASSAGQGFSNQPQHS. The CDR3 bases are TGTGCCAGTAGTGCCGGACAGGGATTTAGCAATCAGCCCCAGCATTCT.